This entry lists 28 T cell receptor beta chains sequenced from one sample in a study of pediatric ulcerative colitis. The assay was immunoSEQ multiplex PCR, and TCRdb's table has in-frame clones only and misses some. The table includes about 64,000 clones, 70% to 80% detected once. Input material: blood. These receptors all come from a boy aged 5-17 years with moderate ulcerative colitis.

The chain recombines TRBV19 with TRBJ2-5, with D perhaps TRBD1 or TRBD2 (5 bases each). V shed 7 bases and J shed 5 bases, with 14 bases lying between them. Germline assignment: CDR1 LNHDA and CDR2 SQIVND (reference sequence). The CDR3 spans 13 residues. The CDR3 protein is CASTPGGPETQYF. The CDR3, as DNA: TGTGCCAGTACCCCTGGGGGTCCCGAGACCCAGTACTTC.

This sequence joins TRBV19 and TRBJ2-7, with D tentatively TRBD2 (6 bases). V was shortened by 5 bases and J by 3 bases, with 23 bases between the two germline ends. The germline CDR1 and CDR2 sequences are LNHDA and SQIVND (reference sequence). The CDR3 spans 17 residues. The CDR3 DNA reads TGTGCCAGTAGTCTAAAATACGGCCAGGGAGGTTTCTACGAGCAGTACTTC. This codes for CASSLKYGQGGFYEQYF.

This clone has a single count. The rearrangement joins TRBV14 to TRBJ2-5; D unresolved. CDR1 and CDR2 from the germline V gene are SGHDN and FVKESK. The V gene lost 5 bases and the J gene lost 8 bases, with 15 bases spanning the gap. CDR3 size: 13 residues. CDR3 in DNA: TGTGCCAGCAGCGGAACGGCCAGGCCCACCCAGTACTTC. Translated: CASSGTARPTQYF.

This clone was seen a few times. This sequence joins TRBV7-3 and TRBJ1-3, with D unresolved. V shed 2 bases and J shed 2 bases, with 7 bases lying between them. Germline CDR1 SGHTA, CDR2 FQGTGA. CDR3 length: 14 residues. The CDR3 reads CASSLSGTGNTIYF. CDR3 coding DNA: TGTGCCAGCAGCTTATCCGGGACTGGAAACACCATATATTTT. The variable domain in full, completed from reference TRBV7-3 and TRBJ1-3, reads GAGVSQTPSNKVTEKGKYVELRCDPISGHTALYWYRQSLGQGPEFLIYFQGTGAADDSGLPNDRFFAVRPEGSVSTLKIQRTERGDSAVYLCASSLSGTGNTIYFGEGSWLTVV.

The chain carries TRBV7-3 and TRBJ1-4; D perhaps matches TRBD1 (6 bases). Germline V gives CDR1 SGHTA, CDR2 FQGTGA. Trimming cost V 5 bases and J 7 bases, with 20 bases left between them. The CDR3 is 16 amino acids. DNA for the CDR3: TGTGCCAGCAGCCAGATCTGGGGGGACAACGGTGAAAAACTGTTTTTT. Translating gives CASSQIWGDNGEKLFF.

CDR3 in amino acids: CASSPMGGTDTQYF. Here the CDR3 DNA reads TGTGCCAGCAGCCCTATGGGAGGGACAGATACGCAGTATTTT. V gene TRBV11-1 combines with J gene TRBJ2-3, with 7 nucleotides matching TRBD2. The CDR3 contains 14 residues. V trimming: 5 bases; J trimming: 3 bases; junction bases outside the gene matches: 5. The germline V gene has CDR1 SGHAT and CDR2 FQDESV (reference sequence).

The rearrangement links TRBV7-9 to TRBJ2-3; 9 positions agree with TRBD1. The CDR3 extends over 16 amino acids. Germline-derived CDR1 and CDR2 are SEHNR and FQNEAQ (reference sequence). J gave up 0 bases and V 1 base, and 2 bases lay outside the gene matches. CDR3: CASSLGDRESTDTQYF. The CDR3 nucleotides read TGTGCCAGCAGCTTAGGGGACAGGGAAAGCACAGATACGCAGTATTTT.

V is TRBV30 and J is TRBJ1-2; 9 bases are a match to TRBD1. V shed 5 bases, J shed 3 bases, and the junction held 4 bases outside the gene matches. Germline-derived CDR1 and CDR2 are GTSNPN and SVGIG (reference sequence). The CDR3 is 13 amino acids. The CDR3 bases are TGTGCCTGGGGGGGACAGGGAGACTATGGCTACACCTTC. As protein: CAWGGQGDYGYTF. The whole variable domain, remainder taken from reference TRBV30 and TRBJ1-2, is SQTIHQWPATLVQPVGSPLSLECTVEGTSNPNLYWYRQAAGRGLQLLFYSVGIGQISSEVPQNLSASRPQDRQFILSSKKLLLSDSGFYLCAWGGQGDYGYTFGSGTRLTVV.

The rearrangement uses TRBV18 and TRBJ1-1; 12 bases fit TRBD1. Trimming cost V 3 bases and J 5 bases; bases outside gene matches: 4. CDR3 length equals 15 residues. Per the germline V gene, CDR1 is KGHSH and CDR2 is LQKENI. CDR3: CASSPAGQGATEAFF. The DNA for the CDR3 is TGTGCCAGCTCACCCGCGGGACAGGGGGCGACTGAAGCTTTCTTT.

The chain is built from TRBV5-1 and TRBJ2-2; 11 bases agree with TRBD2. The J segment lost 3 bases and the V segment lost 0 bases, leaving 1 base of the junction unmatched. The CDR3 extends over 16 amino acids. The V gene's germline CDR1 is SGHRS and CDR2 YFSETQ. The CDR3 DNA sequence: TGCGCCAGCAGCTTGGAACTAGCGGGAGACACCGGGGAGCTGTTTTTT. Translation: CASSLELAGDTGELFF.

The chain couples TRBV14 to TRBJ1-2; possible D gene TRBD1, 5 bases. The CDR3 is 15 amino acids. Germline V gene sequence: CDR1 SGHDN, CDR2 FVKESK. V was clipped by 0 bases and J by 7 bases, with 15 bases between them. CDR3 amino acids: CASSQETRGGGGYTF. The CDR3 DNA reads TGTGCCAGCAGCCAAGAAACTCGGGGCGGCGGTGGCTACACCTTC.

The rearrangement joins TRBV7-7 to TRBJ2-1; 11 bases match TRBD1. Germline lookup yields CDR1 SSHAT and CDR2 FNYEAQ (reference sequence). J gave up 7 bases and V 1 base, and 9 bases lay outside the gene matches. CDR3 size: 17 residues. The CDR3 sequence is CASSLVVWTGGENEQFF. CDR3 sequence (DNA): TGTGCCAGCAGCTTAGTGGTGTGGACAGGGGGCGAGAATGAGCAGTTCTTC.

This clone appeared a few times. The CDR3 nucleotides are TGTGCCAGCAGCTTAGACCGGGGGGCGAACACTGAAGCTTTCTTT. Protein sequence: CASSLDRGANTEAFF. The chain carries TRBV7-9 and TRBJ1-1; TRBD1 might be the D (6 bases). The CDR3 is 15 amino acids. V was pared by 1 base and J by 1 base, with 10 bases between. CDR1 and CDR2 (germline): SEHNR, FQNEAQ (reference sequence). The variable domain in full, completed from reference TRBV7-9 and TRBJ1-1, reads DTGVSQNPRHKITKRGQNVTFRCDPISEHNRLYWYRQTLGQGPEFLTYFQNEAQLEKSRLLSDRFSAERPKGSFSTLEIQRTEQGDSAMYLCASSLDRGANTEAFFGQGTRLTVV.

The chain employs TRBV6-1 and TRBJ1-2, with 12 bases that match TRBD1. V trimming: 2 bases; J trimming: 8 bases; junction bases outside the gene matches: 6. Germline CDR1 is MNHNS and CDR2 is SASEGT. There are 15 residues in the CDR3. The chain's CDR3 is CASSEKGQGAWGYTF. In DNA, the CDR3 is TGTGCCAGCAGTGAAAAGGGACAGGGGGCGTGGGGCTACACCTTC.

This clone was found a few times. The chain has TRBV11-2 and TRBJ1-2; D is possibly TRBD1 (5 bases). Germline values: CDR1 SGHAT, CDR2 FQNNGV. Trimming took 0 bases from V and 4 from J, leaving 12 bases between them. CDR3 length equals 15 residues. The CDR3 loop reads CASSLDQGGRYGYTF. The DNA for the CDR3 is TGTGCCAGCAGCTTAGACCAGGGCGGCCGCTATGGCTACACCTTC.

The genes are TRBV5-6 and TRBJ2-1; TRBD2 might be the D (5 bases). The germline V and J ends were trimmed by 6 bases and 0 bases, with 13 bases remaining between them. CDR3 size: 15 residues. The germline gives CDR1 SGHDT, CDR2 YYEEEE. The CDR3 region has the DNA TGTGCCAGCAACTCTATCGGGAACTCCTACAATGAGCAGTTCTTC. This gives the protein CASNSIGNSYNEQFF.

In its sample, this clone was seen a few times. CDR3 loop: CASSPQRGAQPQHF. The CDR3, as DNA: TGTGCCAGCAGCCCACAGAGGGGGGCTCAGCCCCAGCATTTT. This chain uses TRBV7-8 with TRBJ1-5; perhaps TRBD1 as D (6 bases). V gave up 5 bases and J gave up 6 bases, with 14 bases separating them. The CDR3 length is 14 residues. CDR1 is SGHVS and CDR2 is FQNEAQ in the germline V gene.

The chain has TRBV5-4 and TRBJ1-6; TRBD1 is a possible D gene (6 bases). Germline V CDR1 and CDR2: SGHNT, YYREEE (reference sequence). There are 14 residues in the CDR3. V gave up 5 bases and J gave up 7 bases, with 13 bases separating them. The CDR3 DNA reads as TGTGCCAGCAGGCCAGGGGTACTGAATTCACCCCTCCACTTT. It is translated as CASRPGVLNSPLHF.

The rearrangement joins TRBV13 to TRBJ1-1, with TRBD1 matching over 8 bases. The trim removed 3 bases at V and 0 bases at J, leaving 6 bases unmatched. The germline V gene encodes CDR1 PRHDT and CDR2 FYEKMQ (reference sequence). The CDR3 totals 16 residues. For the CDR3, the DNA is TGTGCCAGCAGCTTCCGGACAGGGCCCATGAACACTGAAGCTTTCTTT. Translating gives CASSFRTGPMNTEAFF.

The chain carries TRBV27 and TRBJ1-2; 12 bases agree with TRBD1. The ends lost 4 bases at V and 5 bases at J; junction bases unmatched: 11. The CDR3 is 17 residues long. CDR1 and CDR2 from the germline V gene are MNHEY and SMNVEV (reference sequence). The CDR3 is CASSSSPGQGALYGYTF. Written as DNA, the CDR3 is TGTGCCAGCAGTTCATCTCCGGGACAGGGGGCTCTTTATGGCTACACCTTC.

The chain employs TRBV30 and TRBJ1-2; D remains ambiguous. Trimming took off 1 base at V and 7 bases at J, with 10 bases between the two ends. This CDR3 spans 12 amino acids. Germline lookup yields CDR1 GTSNPN and CDR2 SVGIG (reference sequence). This CDR3 reads CAWSARLSGYTF. CDR3 in DNA: TGTGCCTGGAGTGCCAGATTAAGTGGCTACACCTTC.

The V call is TRBV19, the J call TRBJ2-7; a weak D match, TRBD1 (6 bases). The V and J ends lost 4 bases and 6 bases respectively, with 19 bases between them. Germline CDR1 is LNHDA and CDR2 is SQIVND (reference sequence). The CDR3 covers 15 residues. This chain's CDR3 is CASSKTSGTLSEQYF. CDR3 bases: TGTGCCAGTAGTAAGACCTCCGGGACACTCTCCGAGCAGTACTTC.

The rearrangement joins TRBV19 to TRBJ2-5, with D uncertain. Germline V gives CDR1 LNHDA, CDR2 SQIVND (reference sequence). The CDR3 is 13 amino acids. Trimming took 3 bases from V and 0 from J, leaving 5 bases between them. The CDR3 region is CASSIRHQETQYF. The CDR3 coding sequence is TGTGCCAGTAGTATCCGACACCAAGAGACCCAGTACTTC.

This clone was seen only once. The V and J genes are TRBV5-1 and TRBJ2-7, with D maybe TRBD2 (6 bases). Germline V gene lookup returns CDR1 SGHRS and CDR2 YFSETQ. This CDR3 has 14 amino acids. The V and J ends lost 4 bases and 6 bases respectively, with 17 bases between them. CDR3 in amino acids: CASSLAGPASEQYF. DNA of the CDR3: TGCGCCAGCAGCCTCGCGGGACCGGCGAGCGAGCAGTACTTC.

This clone was observed a handful of times. This chain connects TRBV6-1 to TRBJ2-7; TRBD1 aligns across 8 bases. This CDR3 region has 15 residues. With V trimmed by 7 bases and J by 3 bases, 11 bases remained unmatched. Germline V gene lookup returns CDR1 MNHNS and CDR2 SASEGT. In nucleotides, the CDR3 is TGTGCCAGCATCGTTGGACAGGGAGTTTTCTACGAGCAGTACTTC. This translates into CASIVGQGVFYEQYF.

The V call is TRBV11-3, the J call TRBJ2-2, with unresolved D. Germline assignment: CDR1 SGHNT and CDR2 YENEEA. This CDR3 comprises 13 residues. With 3 bases removed from V and 3 bases from J, the gap between germline ends came to 5 bases. CDR3 residues: CASSLGYTGELFF. CDR3 nucleotide sequence: TGTGCCAGCAGCTTGGGGTACACCGGGGAGCTGTTTTTT.

V gene TRBV4-1 combines with J gene TRBJ2-7; 9 bases agree with TRBD2. The ends lost 1 base at V and 7 bases at J; junction bases unmatched: 8. CDR3 length: 15 amino acids. Germline lookup yields CDR1 MGHRA and CDR2 YSYEKL. CDR3 amino acids: CASSQGQAGGWEQYF. Here the CDR3 DNA reads TGCGCCAGCAGCCAAGGACAAGCGGGAGGCTGGGAGCAGTACTTC.

This clone was detected once. This CDR3 reads CASSFGQTYNEQFF. DNA for the CDR3: TGTGCCAGCAGCTTTGGACAGACTTACAATGAGCAGTTCTTC. V is TRBV7-2 and J is TRBJ2-1, with a weak D call TRBD1 (6 bases). Germline values: CDR1 SGHTA, CDR2 FQGNSA. CDR3 length equals 14 residues. Trimming shortened V by 3 bases and J by 4 bases, and 10 bases separated the two germline ends.